Reported below is one TCR beta chain. Its cognate antigen has yet to be identified. No per-base quality is available; no much larger clone lies one base away. Library prep was done by the immunoSEQ multiplex PCR assay. TCRdb's version of the immuneACCESS table is confined to in-frame rearrangements and falls short of the full clone set. An unresolved V gene accounts for under half of the shortfall where checked; the remainder is of unknown origin. The sample includes around 100,000 clones, with 92% observed a single time. About 2.5% of the sample lies in the top ten. The data stem from a study of control samples from healthy donors and cancer patients (dated by TCRdb to the early 2020s). From the germline V gene (reference sequence), CDR1 is SGHNT and CDR2 is YYREEE. After removal of 7 bases from V and 0 bases from J, the junction retains 2 bases not matched to a gene. There are 14 amino acids in the CDR3, from cysteine to phenylalanine inclusive. The CDR3 DNA has 42 bases and is translated from base 1.

The rearrangement combines TRBV5-4 with TRBJ2-2; TRBD1 agrees with 8 junctional bases. The receptor was derived from a woman under 30 in good health. The sample consisted of blood. CDR3 loop: CASVDRANTGELFF. The sequence in DNA is TGTGCCAGCGTGGACAGGGCGAACACCGGGGAGCTGTTTTTT.